This T cell receptor (beta chain) was sequenced during a study of cytomegalovirus exposure and HLA in healthy donors. Study-level findings and limits: Rarity held for most TCR sequences, but there were some public TCRs that occurred in many donors. Diagnosis of cytomegalovirus status made by the classifier reportedly showed high specificity and sensitivity. Overall, around 160 TCR beta chains were annotated as cytomegalovirus-associated. As confirmed in vitro, a few CMV-associated chains were specific for CMV antigens.

Notes on this clone: The antigen remains unidentified.

Clones were sequenced by immunoSEQ multiplex PCR, and TCRdb holds only the in-frame ones, with some missing. The sample has roughly 79,000 clones, approximately 93% seen once. Sequencing was done on a sample of PBMCs. This clonotype was obtained from a man younger than 30 in good health and CMV-seronegative.

CDR3 in amino acids: CASSPLTRGPLTGELFF. CDR3 in DNA: TGTGCCAGCAGCCCCCTGACGCGGGGACCACTCACCGGGGAGCTGTTTTTT. This chain links TRBV5-4 with TRBJ2-2, with D possibly TRBD2 on 6 matching bases. The length of the CDR3 is 17 residues. Germline CDR1 and CDR2: SGHNT and YYREEE (reference sequence). Trimming cost V 4 bases and J 4 bases, with 20 bases left between them. Full variable domain (missing parts from reference TRBV5-4 and TRBJ2-2): ETGVTQSPTHLIKTRGQQVTLRCSSQSGHNTVSWYQQALGQGPQFIFQYYREEENGRGNFPPRFSGLQFPNYSSELNVNALELDDSALYLCASSPLTRGPLTGELFFGEGSRLTVL.